This record looks at one T cell receptor (beta chain) sequence and its context. This clone was counted only a few times. No antigen is known for it. One base away there is no much larger clone; base qualities are not given. Libraries were prepared through PCR. Sequencer: Illumina HiSeq 4000. High-throughput sequencing was used to profile the TCR beta-chain CDR3 region of each patient. Concerning the study's data processing: A classifier to discriminate distant-metastatic papillary thyroid cancer patients was built from CDR3 differences across clinicopathological groups. The Shannon index was used to measure repertoire diversity, and the Morisita-Horn index was used to measure how similar tumor and blood repertoires were. TCRdb passed the public sequencing reads through fastp at Q25 and MiXCR, retaining productive beta sequences. The V and J calls and clone size are TCRdb's, not the authors'. Within this sample are 29,000 or so clones, with approximately 4% of them counted one time only. Of the sample, around 23% falls within the top ten clones.

This sample is drawn from a study of metastatic and nonmetastatic thyroid tumors (dated by TCRdb to the early 2020s). General notes on the study: Repertoires were compared across peripheral blood and tumor or nodule tissue samples from malignant and benign thyroid patients. Broad study findings and their caveats: In both blood and tumor samples, malignant tumors were reported to have significantly higher TCR beta diversity than benign nodules.

None of the patients had been given any treatment before thyroid surgery. Using T-cell receptor beta sequencing, the study looked back at clinical samples from patients collected from the early 2010s to the late 2010s. Its CDR3 holds 15 amino acids, cysteine through phenylalanine. Here the CDR3 DNA is all that survives: 45 bases in frame from base 1. CDR1 and CDR2 were assigned from the germline V gene (reference sequence) as LNHNV and YYDKDF. Ends trimmed: V by 1 base, J by 3 bases; bases unmatched to a gene: 0. What was sequenced was blood. This chain joins TRBV15 to TRBJ1-6, with 7 middle bases fitting TRBD1. The clonotype comes from a female donor with papillary thyroid cancer or a benign thyroid nodule (not recorded which). Some clones in this sample may be carry-over from other donors' samples. The CDR3 reads CATSRGDSYNSPLHF. DNA sequence: TGTGCCACCAGCAGAGGGGACAGCTATAATTCACCCCTCCACTTT.